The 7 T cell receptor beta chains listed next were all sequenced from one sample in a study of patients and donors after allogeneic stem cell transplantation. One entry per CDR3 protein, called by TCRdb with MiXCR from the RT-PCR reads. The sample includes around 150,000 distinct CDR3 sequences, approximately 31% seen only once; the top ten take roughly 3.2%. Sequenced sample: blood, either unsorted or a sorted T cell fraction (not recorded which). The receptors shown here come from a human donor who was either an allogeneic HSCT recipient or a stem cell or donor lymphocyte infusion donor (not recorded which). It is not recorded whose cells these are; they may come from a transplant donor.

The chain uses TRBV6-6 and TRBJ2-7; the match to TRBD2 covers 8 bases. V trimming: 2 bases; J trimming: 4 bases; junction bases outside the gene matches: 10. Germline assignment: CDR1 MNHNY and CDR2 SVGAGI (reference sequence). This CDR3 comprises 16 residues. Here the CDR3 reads CASSYGAGTRYYEQYF. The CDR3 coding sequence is TGTGCCAGCAGTTACGGAGCCGGGACTAGGTATTACGAGCAGTACTTC.

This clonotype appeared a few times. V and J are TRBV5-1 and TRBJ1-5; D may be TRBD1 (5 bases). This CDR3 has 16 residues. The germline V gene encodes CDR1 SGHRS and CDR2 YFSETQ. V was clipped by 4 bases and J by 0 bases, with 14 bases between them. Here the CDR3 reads CASSLWWGDSNQPQHF. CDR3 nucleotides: TGCGCCAGCAGCCTCTGGTGGGGGGATAGCAATCAGCCCCAGCATTTT.

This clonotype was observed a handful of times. CDR3 bases: TGTGCCATCAGTGACAGGGGTTCGGGGGAGACCCAGTACTTC. Translation: CAISDRGSGETQYF. This chain uses TRBV10-3 with TRBJ2-5; possible D gene TRBD1, 6 bases. Looked up from germline, CDR1 is ENHRY and CDR2 is SYGVKD. This CDR3 comprises 14 residues. Trimming shortened V by 3 bases and J by 5 bases, and 13 bases separated the two germline ends.

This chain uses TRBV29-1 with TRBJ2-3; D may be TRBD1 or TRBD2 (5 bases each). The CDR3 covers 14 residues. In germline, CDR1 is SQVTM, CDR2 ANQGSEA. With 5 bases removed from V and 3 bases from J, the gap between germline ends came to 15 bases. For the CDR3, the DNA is TGCAGCGTTCGGGCCCAGTGGGGGACAGATACGCAGTATTTT. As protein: CSVRAQWGTDTQYF.

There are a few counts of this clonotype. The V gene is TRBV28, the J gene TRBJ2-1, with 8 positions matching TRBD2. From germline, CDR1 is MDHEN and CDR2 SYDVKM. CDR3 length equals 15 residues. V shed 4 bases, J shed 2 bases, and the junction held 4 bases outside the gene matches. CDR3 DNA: TGTGCCAGCAGTTCCCGACTAGCGCCCTACAATGAGCAGTTCTTC. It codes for CASSSRLAPYNEQFF.

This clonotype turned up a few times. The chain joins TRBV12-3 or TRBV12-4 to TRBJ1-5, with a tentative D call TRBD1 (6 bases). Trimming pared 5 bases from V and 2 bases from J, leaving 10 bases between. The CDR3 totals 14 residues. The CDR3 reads CASSHNRGNQPQHF. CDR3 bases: TGTGCCAGCAGTCACAACAGGGGCAATCAGCCCCAGCATTTT.

The CDR3 region is CASSGRQGSSGNTIYF. CDR3 sequence (DNA): TGTGCCAGCAGCGGACGACAGGGGAGCTCTGGAAACACCATATATTTT. The chain recombines TRBV7-9 with TRBJ1-3; TRBD1 agrees at 8 bases. From germline, CDR1 is SEHNR and CDR2 FQNEAQ (reference sequence). After removal of 5 bases from V and 0 bases from J, the junction contained 6 bases not matched to a gene. This CDR3 has 16 residues.